These 10 T cell receptor beta chains came from one sample sequenced in a study of shared T cell receptors in the human thymus. Data came from immunoSEQ multiplex PCR; TCRdb stores just in-frame clones and leaves some out. The repertoire has roughly 660,000 clones, approximately 90% of them found once; the top ten carry approximately 0.011%. These same records also appear under a second study, on human thymus T cells.

Sequenced input: thymocytes. Receptors originate from a boy in the first two years of life with a congenital heart defect.

The chain recombines TRBV16 with TRBJ2-7, with D unresolved. Trimming took 0 bases from V and 4 from J, leaving 7 bases between them. Germline V CDR1 and CDR2: KGHSY, FQNENV. The CDR3 loop spans 13 amino acids. Written as DNA, the CDR3 is TGTGCCAGCAGCCAATCCATCAGGTACGAGCAGTACTTC. Translated: CASSQSIRYEQYF. The full variable domain, with the rest looked up from reference TRBV16 and TRBJ2-7, is GEEVAQTPKHLVRGEGQKAKLYCAPIKGHSYVFWYQQVLKNEFKFLISFQNENVFDETGMPKERFSAKCLPNSPCSLEIQATKLEDSAVYFCASSQSIRYEQYFGPGTRLTVT.

The chain employs TRBV11-2 and TRBJ2-3; D remains ambiguous. The CDR3 has 13 residues. The V and J ends lost 4 bases and 6 bases respectively, with 11 bases between them. CDR1 is SGHAT, CDR2 FQNNGV, per germline. The CDR3 loop reads CASSWAGIDTQYF. DNA of the CDR3: TGTGCCAGCAGCTGGGCCGGAATCGATACGCAGTATTTT.

The J gene is TRBJ2-7, the V gene TRBV6-6, with a possible D match to TRBD2 (5 bases). The germline V gene encodes CDR1 MNHNY and CDR2 SVGAGI (reference sequence). V lost 2 bases, J lost 3 bases, and 17 bases lay in between. The CDR3 consists of 16 residues. Here the CDR3 reads CASSYAIYGENYEQYF. The CDR3 bases are TGTGCCAGCAGTTACGCGATTTACGGGGAGAACTACGAGCAGTACTTC.

The chain recombines TRBV10-3 with TRBJ1-2; D is uncertain. CDR1 ENHRY and CDR2 SYGVKD come from the germline V gene. The V end lost 4 bases, the J end lost 12 bases, and 15 bases lay between the germline ends. The CDR3 length is 12 residues. The CDR3 DNA reads as TGTGCCATCAGTGGGAGCCGGGAGTCGCACACCTTC. It is translated as CAISGSRESHTF.

This clone was seen a handful of times. V is TRBV29-1 and J is TRBJ2-7; 9 bases line up with TRBD1. This CDR3 is built from 11 residues. The germline V gene encodes CDR1 SQVTM and CDR2 ANQGSEA. V shed 6 bases and J 3 bases; nucleotides not matched to a gene: 0. CDR3 amino acids: CSVTGGYEQYF. CDR3 nucleotides: TGCAGCGTGACAGGGGGCTACGAGCAGTACTTC.

The CDR3: CASNPRTSGWNEQFF. The CDR3 DNA reads as TGCGCCAGCAACCCACGGACTAGCGGTTGGAATGAGCAGTTCTTC. This chain uses TRBV4-1 with TRBJ2-1, with TRBD2 matching over 10 bases. Per germline, CDR1 MGHRA and CDR2 YSYEKL. V lost 7 bases to trimming and J lost 7 bases; unmatched junction nucleotides: 10. This CDR3 contains 15 residues.

The chain is built from TRBV5-1 and TRBJ2-3; 9 nucleotides agree with TRBD2. Losses at the gene ends were 4 bases for V and 2 bases for J; bases not matched to a gene: 14. CDR3 length equals 18 residues. From germline, CDR1 is SGHRS and CDR2 YFSETQ. The CDR3 sequence: CASSLDLAGVPDTDTQYF. CDR3 nucleotide sequence: TGCGCCAGCAGCCTAGACTTAGCGGGAGTCCCTGACACAGATACGCAGTATTTT. Full variable domain (rest looked up from reference TRBV5-1 and TRBJ2-3): KAGVTQTPRYLIKTRGQQVTLSCSPISGHRSVSWYQQTPGQGLQFLFEYFSETQRNKGNFPGRFSGRQFSNSRSEMNVSTLELGDSALYLCASSLDLAGVPDTDTQYFGPGTRLTVL.

The genes are TRBV20-1 and TRBJ2-7; D gene uncertain. The CDR3 consists of 11 residues. V was pared by 3 bases and J by 3 bases, with 6 bases between. From germline, CDR1 is DFQATT and CDR2 SNEGSKA (reference sequence). For the CDR3, the DNA is TGCAGTGCTAGTTCCAGCTACGAGCAGTACTTC. Protein product: CSASSSYEQYF.

This clone was recorded a few times. The chain has TRBV5-1 and TRBJ2-5; 9 bases are a match to TRBD1. The germline V gene has CDR1 SGHRS and CDR2 YFSETQ. CDR3 length: 15 residues. With V trimmed by 4 bases and J by 5 bases, 9 bases remained unmatched. The CDR3 DNA follows: TGCGCCAGCAGCAAACCGGGACAGGGCGATGAGACCCAGTACTTC. It encodes CASSKPGQGDETQYF.

The CDR3 region is CASSSPTVNTGELFF. The CDR3 coding sequence is TGTGCCAGCAGTTCCCCGACAGTGAACACCGGGGAGCTGTTTTTT. This sequence joins TRBV27 and TRBJ2-2, with D possibly matching TRBD1 (5 bases). Germline CDR1 MNHEY, CDR2 SMNVEV (reference sequence). The CDR3 has 15 amino acids. Trimming took 4 bases from V and 1 from J, leaving 10 bases between them.